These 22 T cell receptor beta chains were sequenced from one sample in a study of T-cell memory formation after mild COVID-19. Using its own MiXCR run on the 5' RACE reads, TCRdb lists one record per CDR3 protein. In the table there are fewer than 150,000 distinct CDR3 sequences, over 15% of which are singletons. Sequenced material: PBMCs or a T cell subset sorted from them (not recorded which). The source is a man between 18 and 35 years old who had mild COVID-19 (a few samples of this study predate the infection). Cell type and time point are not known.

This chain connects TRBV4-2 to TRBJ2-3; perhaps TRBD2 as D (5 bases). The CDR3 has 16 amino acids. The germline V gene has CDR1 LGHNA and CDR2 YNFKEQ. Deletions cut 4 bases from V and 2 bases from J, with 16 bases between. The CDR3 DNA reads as TGTGCCAGCAGCCCAATTGATCGGGAACTCACAGATACGCAGTATTTT. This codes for CASSPIDRELTDTQYF.

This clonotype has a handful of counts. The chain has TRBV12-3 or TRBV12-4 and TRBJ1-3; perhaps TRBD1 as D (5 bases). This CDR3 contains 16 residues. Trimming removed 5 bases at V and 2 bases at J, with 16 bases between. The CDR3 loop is CASSPPGGAAGNTIYF. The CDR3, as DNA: TGTGCCAGCAGTCCTCCCGGGGGTGCAGCTGGAAACACCATATATTTT.

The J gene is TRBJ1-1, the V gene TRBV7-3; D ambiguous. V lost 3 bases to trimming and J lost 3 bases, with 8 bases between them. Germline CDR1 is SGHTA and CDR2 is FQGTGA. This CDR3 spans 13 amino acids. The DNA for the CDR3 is TGTGCCAGCAGCTTCGACGGTTACACTGAAGCTTTCTTT. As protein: CASSFDGYTEAFF.

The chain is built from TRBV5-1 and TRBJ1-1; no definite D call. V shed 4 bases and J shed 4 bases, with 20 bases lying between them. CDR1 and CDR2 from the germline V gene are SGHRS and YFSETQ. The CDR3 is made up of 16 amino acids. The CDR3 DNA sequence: TGCGCCAGCAGCCCGCCGGTAACCGGGGTAGGCACTGAAGCTTTCTTT. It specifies CASSPPVTGVGTEAFF.

As DNA, the CDR3 is TGTGCCACCAGCAGAGCGGGACAGGGTCGCACAGATACGCAGTATTTT. It codes for CATSRAGQGRTDTQYF. The rearrangement links TRBV15 to TRBJ2-3, with 9 bases identical to TRBD1. V lost 1 base and J lost 1; bases outside the gene matches: 3. CDR1 and CDR2 (germline): LNHNV, YYDKDF (reference sequence). This CDR3 is 16 amino acids long.

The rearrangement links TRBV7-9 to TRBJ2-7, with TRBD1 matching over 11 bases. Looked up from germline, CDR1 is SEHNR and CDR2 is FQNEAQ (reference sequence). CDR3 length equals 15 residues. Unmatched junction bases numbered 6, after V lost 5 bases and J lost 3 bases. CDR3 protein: CASSPPGQGGYEQYF. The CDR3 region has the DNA TGTGCCAGCAGCCCTCCGGGACAGGGGGGCTACGAGCAGTACTTC.

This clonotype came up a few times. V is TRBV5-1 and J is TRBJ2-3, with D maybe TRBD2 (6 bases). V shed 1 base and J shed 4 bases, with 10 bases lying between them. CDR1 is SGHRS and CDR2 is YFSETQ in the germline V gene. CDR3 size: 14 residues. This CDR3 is CASSLQLAADTQYF. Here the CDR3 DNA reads TGCGCCAGCAGCTTGCAACTAGCCGCAGATACGCAGTATTTT.

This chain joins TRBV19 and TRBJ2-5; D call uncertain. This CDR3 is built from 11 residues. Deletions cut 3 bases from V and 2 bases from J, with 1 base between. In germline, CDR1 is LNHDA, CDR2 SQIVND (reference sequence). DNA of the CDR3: TGTGCCAGTAGTATTCAAGAGACCCAGTACTTC. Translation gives CASSIQETQYF.

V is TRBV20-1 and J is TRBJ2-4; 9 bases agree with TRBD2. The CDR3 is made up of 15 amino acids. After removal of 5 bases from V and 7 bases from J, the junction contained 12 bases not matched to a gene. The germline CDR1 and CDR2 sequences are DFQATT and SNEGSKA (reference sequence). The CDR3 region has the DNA TGCAGTGCTCCGGCCACTAGCGGGTCCCACAACATTCAGTACTTC. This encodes CSAPATSGSHNIQYF.

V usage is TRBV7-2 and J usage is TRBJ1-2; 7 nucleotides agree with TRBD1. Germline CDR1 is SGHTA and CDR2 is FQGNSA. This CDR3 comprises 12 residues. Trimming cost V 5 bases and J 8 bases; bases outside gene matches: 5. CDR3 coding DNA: TGTGCCAGCAGCCCCCCAGGGGGGGGCTACACCTTC. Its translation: CASSPPGGGYTF.

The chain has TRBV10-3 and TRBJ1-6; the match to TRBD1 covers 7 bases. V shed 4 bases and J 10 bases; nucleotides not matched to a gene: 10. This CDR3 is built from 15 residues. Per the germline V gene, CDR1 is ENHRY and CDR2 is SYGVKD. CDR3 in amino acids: CAISGEQGWNSPLHF. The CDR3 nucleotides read TGTGCCATCAGTGGCGAACAGGGGTGGAACTCACCCCTCCACTTT.

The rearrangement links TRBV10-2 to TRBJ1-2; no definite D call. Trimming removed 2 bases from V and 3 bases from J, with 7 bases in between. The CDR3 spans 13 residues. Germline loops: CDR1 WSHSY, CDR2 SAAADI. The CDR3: CASSEKTDYGYTF. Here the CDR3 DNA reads TGCGCCAGCAGTGAGAAAACAGACTATGGCTACACCTTC.

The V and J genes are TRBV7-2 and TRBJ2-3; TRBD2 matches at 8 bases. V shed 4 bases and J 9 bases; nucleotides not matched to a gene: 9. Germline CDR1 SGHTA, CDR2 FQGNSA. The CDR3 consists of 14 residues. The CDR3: CASSSGGLVKTQYF. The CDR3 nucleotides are TGTGCCAGCAGCTCCGGGGGACTAGTGAAGACGCAGTATTTT.

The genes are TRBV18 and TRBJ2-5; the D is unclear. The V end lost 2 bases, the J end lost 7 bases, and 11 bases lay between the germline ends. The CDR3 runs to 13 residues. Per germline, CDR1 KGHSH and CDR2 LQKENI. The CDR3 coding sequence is TGTGCCAGCTCACCAACGGGTACCTCGACCCAGTACTTC. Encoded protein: CASSPTGTSTQYF.

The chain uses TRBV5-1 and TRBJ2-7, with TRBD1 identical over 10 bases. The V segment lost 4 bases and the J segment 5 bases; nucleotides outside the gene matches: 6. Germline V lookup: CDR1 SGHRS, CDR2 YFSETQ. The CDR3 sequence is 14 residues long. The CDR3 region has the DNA TGCGCCAGCAGCGCGGGACAGGGGACAAACGAGCAGTACTTC. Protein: CASSAGQGTNEQYF.

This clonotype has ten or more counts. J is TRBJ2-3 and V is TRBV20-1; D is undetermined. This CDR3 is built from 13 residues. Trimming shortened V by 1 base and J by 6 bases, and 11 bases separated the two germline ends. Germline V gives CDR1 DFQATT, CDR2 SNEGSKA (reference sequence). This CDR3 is CSARGSGPDTQYF. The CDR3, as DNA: TGCAGTGCTAGAGGATCCGGGCCCGATACGCAGTATTTT.

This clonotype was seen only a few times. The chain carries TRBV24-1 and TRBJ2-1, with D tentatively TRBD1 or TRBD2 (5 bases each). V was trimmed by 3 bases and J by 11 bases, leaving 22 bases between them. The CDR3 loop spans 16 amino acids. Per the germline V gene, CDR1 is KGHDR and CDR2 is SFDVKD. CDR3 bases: TGTGCCACCAGTGATCAACCCGGGACGGGTCTCGATCAGCAGTTCTTC. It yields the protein CATSDQPGTGLDQQFF.

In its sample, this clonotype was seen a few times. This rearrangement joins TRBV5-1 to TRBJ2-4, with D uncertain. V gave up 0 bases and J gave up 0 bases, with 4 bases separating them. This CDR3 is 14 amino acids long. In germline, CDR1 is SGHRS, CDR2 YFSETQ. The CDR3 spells CASSLGLAKNIQYF. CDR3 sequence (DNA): TGCGCCAGCAGCTTGGGGCTAGCCAAAAACATTCAGTACTTC.

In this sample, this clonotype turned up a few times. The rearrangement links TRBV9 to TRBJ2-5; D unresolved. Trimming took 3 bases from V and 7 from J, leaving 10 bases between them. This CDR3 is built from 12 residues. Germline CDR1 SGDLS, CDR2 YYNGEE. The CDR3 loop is CASSDMLGTQYF. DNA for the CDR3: TGTGCCAGCAGCGACATGCTTGGGACCCAGTACTTC.

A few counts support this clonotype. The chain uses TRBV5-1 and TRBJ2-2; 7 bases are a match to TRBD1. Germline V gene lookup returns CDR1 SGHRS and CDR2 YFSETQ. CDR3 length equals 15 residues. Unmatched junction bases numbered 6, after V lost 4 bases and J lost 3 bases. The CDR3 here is CASSTGQADTGELFF. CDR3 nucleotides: TGCGCCAGCAGCACCGGACAGGCGGACACCGGGGAGCTGTTTTTT.

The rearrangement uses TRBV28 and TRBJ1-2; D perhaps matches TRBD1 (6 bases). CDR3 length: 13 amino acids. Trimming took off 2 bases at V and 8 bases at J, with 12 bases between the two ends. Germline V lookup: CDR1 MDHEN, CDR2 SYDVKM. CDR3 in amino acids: CASSLPGANGYTF. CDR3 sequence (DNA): TGTGCCAGCAGTTTACCGGGGGCGAACGGCTACACCTTC.

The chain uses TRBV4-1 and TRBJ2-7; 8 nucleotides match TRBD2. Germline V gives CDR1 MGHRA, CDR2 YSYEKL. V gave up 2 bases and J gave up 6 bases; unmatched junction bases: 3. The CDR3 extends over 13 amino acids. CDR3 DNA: TGCGCCAGCAGCCAACCGGGGGGGTCCGAGCAGTACTTC. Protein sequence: CASSQPGGSEQYF.